Below, one T cell receptor (beta chain) is given with its context. Trimming pared 2 bases from V and 7 bases from J, leaving 14 bases between. CDR1 and CDR2 from the germline V gene are MGHDK and SYGVNS. The CDR3 length is 14 residues. This record comes from a study of Ad26.COV2.S vaccination and SARS-CoV-2 variants. On the study more broadly: The COV1001 Ad26.COV2.S trial arm included the donor. The vaccine Ad26.COV2.S was put into the muscle once, or twice with 56 days between.

The assay was immunoSEQ multiplex PCR, and TCRdb's table has in-frame clones only and misses some. The sample shows 410,000 or so clones, roughly 90% of them seen only once. Treatment indicated: about 20 received Ad26.COV2.S at low or high dose, single or two shots; several received placebo; per-sample allocation not given. Material that was analyzed had been drawn on day 63 after the first vaccine or placebo injection. This specimen was peripheral blood, taken in a trial of Ad26.COV2.S vaccine versus placebo. V is TRBV25-1 and J is TRBJ1-2; TRBD1 might be the D (5 bases). This clonotype was sampled from a person between 18 and 65 years old who received the Ad26.COV2.S COVID-19 vaccine or a placebo. In nucleotides, the CDR3 is TGTGCCAGCAGTGAACCTGGGGGGGTCGGTGGCTACACCTTC. Translated, it gives CASSEPGGVGGYTF.